Below, one T cell receptor (beta chain) is given with its context. Antigen: not known. The CDR3 runs to 13 residues. Trimming removed 7 bases from V and 0 bases from J, with 8 bases in between. Germline CDR1 reads MDHEN; CDR2 reads SYDVKM. Breast cancer patients provided tissue from their axillary draining lymph nodes. This sample was included in a study of breast tumors, draining lymph nodes, adjacent tissues. Study-wide results and limits: Luminal-like breast cancer showed significantly higher tumor–nontumor repertoire similarity than basal-like. Data only fit, rather than demonstrated, lymph node origin of most tumor T cells. Tumor TCR diversity was below lymph nodes but above nontumor tissue. Findings are consistent with lymph node origin and intratumoral expansion of most tumor T cells.

TCRdb reanalysed the multiplex PCR reads using MiXCR and keeps one entry per CDR3 protein. Of 100,000 or so distinct CDR3 sequences in the sample, over 20% are singletons; the top ten hold less than 1.5%. V usage is TRBV28 and J usage is TRBJ2-3; D uncertain. Sequences were obtained from axillary lymph node tissue. The source is a female donor with breast cancer. Some clones in this sample may be carry-over from other donors' samples. The CDR3 coding sequence is TGTGCCAGCAAGCTAAGCAGCACAGATACGCAGTATTTT. Amino acids: CASKLSSTDTQYF.